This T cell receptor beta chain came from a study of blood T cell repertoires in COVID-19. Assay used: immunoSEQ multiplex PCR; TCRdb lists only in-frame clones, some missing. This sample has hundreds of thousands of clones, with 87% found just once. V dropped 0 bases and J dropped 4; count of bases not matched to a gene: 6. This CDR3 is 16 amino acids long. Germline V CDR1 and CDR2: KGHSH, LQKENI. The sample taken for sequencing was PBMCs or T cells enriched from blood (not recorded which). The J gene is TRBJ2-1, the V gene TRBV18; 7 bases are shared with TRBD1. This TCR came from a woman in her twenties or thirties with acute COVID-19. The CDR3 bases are TGTGCCAGCTCACCACCACGACAGGGTGCTTACAATGAGCAGTTCTTC. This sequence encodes CASSPPRQGAYNEQFF.